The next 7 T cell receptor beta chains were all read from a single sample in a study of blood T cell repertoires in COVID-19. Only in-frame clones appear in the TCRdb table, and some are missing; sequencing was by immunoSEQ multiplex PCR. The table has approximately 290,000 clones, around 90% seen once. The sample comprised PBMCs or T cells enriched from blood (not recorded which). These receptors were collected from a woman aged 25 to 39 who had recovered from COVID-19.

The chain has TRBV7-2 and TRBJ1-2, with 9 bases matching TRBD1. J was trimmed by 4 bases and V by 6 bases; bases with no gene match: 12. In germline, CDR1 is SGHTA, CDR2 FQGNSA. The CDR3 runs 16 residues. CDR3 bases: TGTGCCAGCAGGGACAGGGGTCCCTCGCCGTCCTATGGCTACACCTTC. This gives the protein CASRDRGPSPSYGYTF.

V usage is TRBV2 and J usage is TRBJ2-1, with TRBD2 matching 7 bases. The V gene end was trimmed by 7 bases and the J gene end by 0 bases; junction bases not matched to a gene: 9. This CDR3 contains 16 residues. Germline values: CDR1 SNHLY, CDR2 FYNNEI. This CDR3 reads CASILGGGSSYNEQFF. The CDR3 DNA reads TGTGCCAGCATTCTTGGTGGCGGGAGCTCCTACAATGAGCAGTTCTTC.

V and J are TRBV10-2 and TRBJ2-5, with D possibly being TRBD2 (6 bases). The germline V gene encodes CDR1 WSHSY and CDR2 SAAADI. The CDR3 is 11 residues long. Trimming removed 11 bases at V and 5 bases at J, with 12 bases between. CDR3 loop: CASQLAETQYF. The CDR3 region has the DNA TGCGCCTCCCAACTAGCCGAGACCCAGTACTTC.

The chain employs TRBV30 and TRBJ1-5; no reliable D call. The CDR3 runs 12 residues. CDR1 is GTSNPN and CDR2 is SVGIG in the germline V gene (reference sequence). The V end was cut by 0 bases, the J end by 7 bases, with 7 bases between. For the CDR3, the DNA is TGTGCCTGGAGTGTACTCGGGCAGCCCCAGCATTTT. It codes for CAWSVLGQPQHF. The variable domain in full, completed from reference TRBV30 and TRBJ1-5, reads SQTIHQWPATLVQPVGSPLSLECTVEGTSNPNLYWYRQAAGRGLQLLFYSVGIGQISSEVPQNLSASRPQDRQFILSSKKLLLSDSGFYLCAWSVLGQPQHFGDGTRLSIL.

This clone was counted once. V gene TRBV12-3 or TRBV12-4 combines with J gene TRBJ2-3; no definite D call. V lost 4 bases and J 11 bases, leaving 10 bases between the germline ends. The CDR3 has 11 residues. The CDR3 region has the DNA TGTGCCAGCAGTTCCCTTTCGGGGCAGTATTTT. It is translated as CASSSLSGQYF.

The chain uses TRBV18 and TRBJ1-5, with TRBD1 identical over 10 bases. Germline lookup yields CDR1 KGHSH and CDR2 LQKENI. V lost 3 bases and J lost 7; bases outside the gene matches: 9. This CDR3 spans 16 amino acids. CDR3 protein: CASSPFGQGEGQPQHF. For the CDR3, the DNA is TGTGCCAGCTCACCCTTTGGACAGGGGGAAGGCCAGCCCCAGCATTTT. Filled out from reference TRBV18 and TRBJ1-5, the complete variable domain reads NAGVMQNPRHLVRRRGQEARLRCSPMKGHSHVYWYRQLPEEGLKFMVYLQKENIIDESGMPKERFSAEFPKEGPSILRIQQVVRGDSAAYFCASSPFGQGEGQPQHFGDGTRLSIL.

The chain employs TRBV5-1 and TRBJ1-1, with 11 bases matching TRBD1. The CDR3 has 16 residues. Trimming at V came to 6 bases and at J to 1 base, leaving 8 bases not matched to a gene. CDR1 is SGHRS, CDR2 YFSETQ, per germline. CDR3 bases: TGCGCCAGCAATCCGGGTGGGACAGGGGGGAACACTGAAGCTTTCTTT. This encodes CASNPGGTGGNTEAFF.